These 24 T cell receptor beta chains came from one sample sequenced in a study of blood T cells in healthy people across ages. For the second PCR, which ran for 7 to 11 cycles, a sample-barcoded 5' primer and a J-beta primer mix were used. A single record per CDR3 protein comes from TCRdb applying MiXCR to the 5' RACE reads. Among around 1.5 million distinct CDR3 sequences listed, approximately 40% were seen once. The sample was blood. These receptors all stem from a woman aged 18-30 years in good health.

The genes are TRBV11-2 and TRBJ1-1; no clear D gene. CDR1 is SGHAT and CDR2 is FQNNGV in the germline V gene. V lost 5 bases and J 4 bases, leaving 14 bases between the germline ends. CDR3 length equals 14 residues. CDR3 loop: CASSRVSDSTEAFF. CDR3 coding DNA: TGTGCCAGCAGCCGCGTTAGTGATTCCACTGAAGCTTTCTTT. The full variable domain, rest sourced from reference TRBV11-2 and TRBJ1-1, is EAGVAQSPRYKIIEKRQSVAFWCNPISGHATLYWYQQILGQGPKLLIQFQNNGVVDDSQLPKDRFSAERLKGVDSTLKIQPAKLEDSAVYLCASSRVSDSTEAFFGQGTRLTVV.

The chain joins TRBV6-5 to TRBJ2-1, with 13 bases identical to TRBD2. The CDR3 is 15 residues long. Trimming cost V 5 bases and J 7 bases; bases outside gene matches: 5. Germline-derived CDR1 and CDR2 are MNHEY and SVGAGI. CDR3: CASSELAGGLNEQFF. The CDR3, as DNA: TGTGCCAGCAGTGAACTAGCGGGAGGGCTAAATGAGCAGTTCTTC.

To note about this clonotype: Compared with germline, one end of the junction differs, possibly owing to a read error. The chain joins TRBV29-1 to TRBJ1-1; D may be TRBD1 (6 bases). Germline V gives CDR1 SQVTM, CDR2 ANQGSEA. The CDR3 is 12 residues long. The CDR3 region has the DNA TGCAGCGTTGGATTGTGGGACACTAAAGCTTTCTTT. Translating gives CSVGLWDTKAFF.

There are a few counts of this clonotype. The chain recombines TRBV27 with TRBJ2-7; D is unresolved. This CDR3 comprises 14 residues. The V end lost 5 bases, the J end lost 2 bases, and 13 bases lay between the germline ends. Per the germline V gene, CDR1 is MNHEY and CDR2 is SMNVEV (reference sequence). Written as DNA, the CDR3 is TGTGCCAGCAGTCAAACGGCGAACCCCTACGAGCAGTACTTC. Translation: CASSQTANPYEQYF.

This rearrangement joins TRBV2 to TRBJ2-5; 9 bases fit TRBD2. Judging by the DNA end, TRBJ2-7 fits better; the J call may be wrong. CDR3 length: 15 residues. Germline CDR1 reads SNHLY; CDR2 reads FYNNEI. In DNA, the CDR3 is TGTGCCAGCAGTGAAATGCCCCTAGCGGGACACGAGCAGTACTTC. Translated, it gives CASSEMPLAGHEQYF.

The CDR3 nucleotides are TGTGCCAGCAGTTTTAGTGCGGCAACAAGGAGCTCCTATAATTCACCCCTCCACTTT. Its protein is CASSFSAATRSSYNSPLHF. The genes are TRBV12-3 or TRBV12-4 and TRBJ1-6; D ambiguous. V shed 3 bases and J shed 0 bases, with 18 bases lying between them. The CDR3 contains 19 residues.

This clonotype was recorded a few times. In DNA form, the CDR3 reads TGTGCCAGCAGCCAAGAGAGCATCTATGGCTACACCTTC. It encodes CASSQESIYGYTF. The rearrangement links TRBV3-1 to TRBJ1-2; D is ambiguous. Looked up from germline, CDR1 is LGHDT and CDR2 is YNNKEL (reference sequence). The V end lost 0 bases, the J end lost 4 bases, and 6 bases lay between the germline ends. There are 13 residues in the CDR3.

In DNA form, the CDR3 reads TGCGCCAGCAGCCAGCTGGGGGACTACGAGCAGTACTTC. Residues: CASSQLGDYEQYF. The chain joins TRBV5-1 to TRBJ2-7; D could derive from TRBD1 or TRBD2 (5 bases each). CDR3 length: 13 amino acids. V gave up 4 bases and J gave up 3 bases, with 11 bases separating them. CDR1 SGHRS and CDR2 YFSETQ come from the germline V gene.

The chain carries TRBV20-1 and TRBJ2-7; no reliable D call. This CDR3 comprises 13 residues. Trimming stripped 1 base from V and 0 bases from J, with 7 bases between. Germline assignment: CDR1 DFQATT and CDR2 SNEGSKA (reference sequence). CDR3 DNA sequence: TGCAGTGCTAGAGGGAGAAACTCCTACGAGCAGTACTTC. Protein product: CSARGRNSYEQYF.

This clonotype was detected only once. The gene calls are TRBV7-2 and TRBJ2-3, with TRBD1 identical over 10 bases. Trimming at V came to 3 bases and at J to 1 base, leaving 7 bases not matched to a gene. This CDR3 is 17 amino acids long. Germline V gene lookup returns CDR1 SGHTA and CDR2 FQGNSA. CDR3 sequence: CASSLRQGAMGTDTQYF. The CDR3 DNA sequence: TGTGCCAGCAGCTTGAGACAGGGGGCAATGGGCACAGATACGCAGTATTTT. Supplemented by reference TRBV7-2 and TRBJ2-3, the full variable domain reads GAGVSQSPSNKVTEKGKDVELRCDPISGHTALYWYRQSLGQGLEFLIYFQGNSAPDKSGLPSDRFSAERTGGSVSTLTIQRTQQEDSAVYLCASSLRQGAMGTDTQYFGPGTRLTVL.

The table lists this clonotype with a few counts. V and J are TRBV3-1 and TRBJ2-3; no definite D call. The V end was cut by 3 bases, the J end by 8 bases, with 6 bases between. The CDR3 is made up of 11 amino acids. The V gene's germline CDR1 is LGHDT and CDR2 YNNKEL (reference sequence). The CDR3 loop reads CASSQVTTQYF. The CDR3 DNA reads TGTGCCAGCAGCCAGGTAACTACGCAGTATTTT.

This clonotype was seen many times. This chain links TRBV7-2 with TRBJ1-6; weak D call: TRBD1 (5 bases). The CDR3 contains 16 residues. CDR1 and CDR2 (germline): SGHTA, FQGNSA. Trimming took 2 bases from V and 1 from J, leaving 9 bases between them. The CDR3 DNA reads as TGTGCCAGCAGCTTAACCGGGGGGTCCTATAATTCACCCCTCCACTTT. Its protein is CASSLTGGSYNSPLHF.

In nucleotides, the CDR3 is TGCAGTGCAAAGACACGCATTTACGAGCAGTACTTC. Translated, it gives CSAKTRIYEQYF. The chain uses TRBV20-1 and TRBJ2-7; unclear D gene. CDR3 length: 12 amino acids. V gave up 6 bases and J gave up 4 bases, with 13 bases separating them. The germline V gene encodes CDR1 DFQATT and CDR2 SNEGSKA (reference sequence).

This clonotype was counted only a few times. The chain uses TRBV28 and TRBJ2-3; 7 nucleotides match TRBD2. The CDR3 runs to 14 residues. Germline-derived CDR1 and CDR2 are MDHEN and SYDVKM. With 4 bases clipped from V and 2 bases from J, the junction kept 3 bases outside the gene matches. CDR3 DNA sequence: TGTGCCAGCAGTTCGCTAGCGGTCACAGATACGCAGTATTTT. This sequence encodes CASSSLAVTDTQYF.

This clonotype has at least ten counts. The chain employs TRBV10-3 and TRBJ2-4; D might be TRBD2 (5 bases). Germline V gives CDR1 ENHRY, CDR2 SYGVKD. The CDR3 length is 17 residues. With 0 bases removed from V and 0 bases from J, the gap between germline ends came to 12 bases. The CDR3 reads CAISESPGNLAKNIQYF. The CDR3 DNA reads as TGTGCCATCAGTGAGTCGCCCGGGAACTTAGCCAAAAACATTCAGTACTTC.

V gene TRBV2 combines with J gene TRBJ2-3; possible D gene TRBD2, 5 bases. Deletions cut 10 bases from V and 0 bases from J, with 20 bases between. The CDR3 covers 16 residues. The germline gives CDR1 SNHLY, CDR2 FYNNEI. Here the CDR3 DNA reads TGTGCCACCAACTACCCCCGGGGATCTAGCACAGATACGCAGTATTTT. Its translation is CATNYPRGSSTDTQYF. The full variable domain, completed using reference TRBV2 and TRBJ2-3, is EPEVTQTPSHQVTQMGQEVILRCVPISNHLYFYWYRQILGQKVEFLVSFYNNEISEKSEIFDDQFSVERPDGSNFTLKIRSTKLEDSAMYFCATNYPRGSSTDTQYFGPGTRLTVL.

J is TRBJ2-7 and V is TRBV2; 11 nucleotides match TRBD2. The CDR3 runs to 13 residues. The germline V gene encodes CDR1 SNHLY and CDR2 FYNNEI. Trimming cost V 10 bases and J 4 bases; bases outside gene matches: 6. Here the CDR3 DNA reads TGTGCCACGTTGACTAGCGGGACTTACGAGCAGTACTTC. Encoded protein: CATLTSGTYEQYF.

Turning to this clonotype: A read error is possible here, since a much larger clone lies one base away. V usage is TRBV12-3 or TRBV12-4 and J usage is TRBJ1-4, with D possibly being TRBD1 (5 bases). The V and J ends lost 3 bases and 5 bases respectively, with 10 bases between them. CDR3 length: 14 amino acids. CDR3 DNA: TGTGCCAGCAGTTTTCAGGGTTGGAATGAAAAACTGTTTTTT. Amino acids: CASSFQGWNEKLFF.

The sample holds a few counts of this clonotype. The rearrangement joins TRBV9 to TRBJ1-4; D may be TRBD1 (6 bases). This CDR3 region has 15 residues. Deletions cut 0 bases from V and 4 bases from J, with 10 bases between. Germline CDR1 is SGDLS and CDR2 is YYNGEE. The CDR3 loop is CASSVAGTYNEKLFF. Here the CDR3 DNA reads TGTGCCAGCAGCGTAGCGGGGACATATAATGAAAAACTGTTTTTT.

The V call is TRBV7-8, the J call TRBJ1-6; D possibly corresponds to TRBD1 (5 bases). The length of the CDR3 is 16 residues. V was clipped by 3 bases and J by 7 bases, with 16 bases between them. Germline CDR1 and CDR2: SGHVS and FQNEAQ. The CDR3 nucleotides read TGTGCCAGCAGCTTTTCCGCGGGGGACCCAAATTCACCCCTCCACTTT. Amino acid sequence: CASSFSAGDPNSPLHF.

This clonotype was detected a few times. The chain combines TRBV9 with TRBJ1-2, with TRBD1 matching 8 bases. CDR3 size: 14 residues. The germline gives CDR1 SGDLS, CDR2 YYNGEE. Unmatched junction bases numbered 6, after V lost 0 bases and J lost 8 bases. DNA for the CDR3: TGTGCCAGCAGCGTAGGACCAGGGGGCGGCGGCTACACCTTC. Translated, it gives CASSVGPGGGGYTF.

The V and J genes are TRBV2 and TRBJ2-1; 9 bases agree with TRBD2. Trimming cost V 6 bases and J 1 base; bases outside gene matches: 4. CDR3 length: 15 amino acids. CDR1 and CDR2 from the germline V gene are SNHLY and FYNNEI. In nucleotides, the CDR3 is TGTGCCAGCAGAAGGACTAGCGAGTCCTACAATGAGCAGTTCTTC. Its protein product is CASRRTSESYNEQFF.

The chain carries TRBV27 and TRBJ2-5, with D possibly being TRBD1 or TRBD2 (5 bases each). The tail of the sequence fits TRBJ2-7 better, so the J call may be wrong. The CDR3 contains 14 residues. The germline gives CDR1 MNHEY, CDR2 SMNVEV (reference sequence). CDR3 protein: CASSPGRGTYEQYF. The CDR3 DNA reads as TGTGCCAGCAGTCCGGGACGGGGAACCTACGAGCAGTACTTC.

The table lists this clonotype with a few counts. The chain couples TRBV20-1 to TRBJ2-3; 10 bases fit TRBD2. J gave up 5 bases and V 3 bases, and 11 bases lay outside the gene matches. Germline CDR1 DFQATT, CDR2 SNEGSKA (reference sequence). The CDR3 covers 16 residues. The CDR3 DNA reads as TGCAGTGCTAGTGGTTCAGCGGGAGGGTTCGGAGATACGCAGTATTTT. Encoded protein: CSASGSAGGFGDTQYF.